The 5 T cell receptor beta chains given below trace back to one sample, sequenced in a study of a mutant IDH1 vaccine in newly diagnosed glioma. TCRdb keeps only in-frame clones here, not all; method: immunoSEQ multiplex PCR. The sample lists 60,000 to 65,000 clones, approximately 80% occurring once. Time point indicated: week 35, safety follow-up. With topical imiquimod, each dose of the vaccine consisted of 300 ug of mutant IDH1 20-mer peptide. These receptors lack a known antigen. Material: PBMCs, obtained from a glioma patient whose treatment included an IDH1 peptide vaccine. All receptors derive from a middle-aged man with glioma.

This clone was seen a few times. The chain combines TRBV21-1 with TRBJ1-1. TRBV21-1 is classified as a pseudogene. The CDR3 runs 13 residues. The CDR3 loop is CASSRRVSTEAFF. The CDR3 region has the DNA TGTGCCAGCAGCAGAAGGGTATCCACTGAAGCTTTCTTT.

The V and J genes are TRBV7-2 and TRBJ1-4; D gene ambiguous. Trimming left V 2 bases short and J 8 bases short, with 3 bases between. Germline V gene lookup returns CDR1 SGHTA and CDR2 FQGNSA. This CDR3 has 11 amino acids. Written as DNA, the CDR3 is TGTGCCAGCAGCTTACGGGAAAAACTGTTTTTT. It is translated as CASSLREKLFF.

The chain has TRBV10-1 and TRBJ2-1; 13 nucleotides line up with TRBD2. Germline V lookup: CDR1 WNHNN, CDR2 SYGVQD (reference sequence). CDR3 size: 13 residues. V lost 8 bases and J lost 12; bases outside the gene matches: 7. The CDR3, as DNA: TGCGCCAGCGGACTAGCGGGGGAAAATAGGCAGTTCTTC. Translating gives CASGLAGENRQFF.

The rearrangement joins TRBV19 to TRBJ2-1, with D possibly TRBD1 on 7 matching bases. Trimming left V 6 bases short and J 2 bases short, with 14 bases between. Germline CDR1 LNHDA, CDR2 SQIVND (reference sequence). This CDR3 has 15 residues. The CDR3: CASSGSGGTYNEQFF. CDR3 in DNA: TGTGCCAGTAGCGGGTCAGGGGGGACCTACAATGAGCAGTTCTTC.

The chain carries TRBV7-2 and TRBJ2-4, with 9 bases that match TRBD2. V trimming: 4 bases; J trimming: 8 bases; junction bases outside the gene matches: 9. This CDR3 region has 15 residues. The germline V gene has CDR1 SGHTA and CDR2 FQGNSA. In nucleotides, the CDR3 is TGTGCCAGCAGCTACGGGGGCGGGAGGGGAGACATTCAGTACTTC. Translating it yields CASSYGGGRGDIQYF.